The source of this T cell receptor (beta chain) is a study of CD8+ T cells in alopecia areata (dated by TCRdb to the late 2010s). For the wider study: Treated patients were enrolled in an open-label pilot trial of oral tofacitinib, 5 to 10 mg twice daily, for moderate-to-severe alopecia areata. In humans, TCRbeta sequencing was performed on scalp tissue and on sorted CD4+ and CD8+ peripheral blood T cells from healthy controls and from patients with patchy or totalis/universalis alopecia areata. Patients stayed on tofacitinib for 6 to 18 months and then had 6 months of follow-up off drug so that delayed response and recurrence could be assessed. Clonality in the scalp was compared among normal scalp (n=4), patchy alopecia areata scalp (n=8), and alopecia totalis/universalis scalp (n=8). In treated patients, disease severity was measured using the SALT score, which gives the percentage of scalp surface area affected. Patients on tofacitinib were biopsied at baseline and after 4 and 24 weeks of treatment, and several of the patients also had a later scalp biopsy. The RNA source kit depended on sample type: the PAXgene miRNA kit for fixed scalp, the miRNeasy kit for PBMCs, and the RNeasy kit for mouse skin. TCRbeta CDR3 regions were amplified by immunoSEQ multiplex PCR using 35 Vbeta forward and 13 Jbeta reverse primers. High-throughput TCRbeta sequencing was used to examine T cell clonal expansion in alopecia areata in both the C3H/HeJ mouse model and human patients.

Results and caveats for the whole study, not just this receptor: Compared with normal scalp, lesional scalp, particularly in alopecia totalis/universalis, had higher clonality and more expanded CD8+ clones, which suggests antigenic drive. Because the treated cohort was small and had only one nonresponder, larger studies are needed to examine links between baseline CD8+ expansion and response. Resident alphabeta T cells in normal human skin are also sequenced, complicating scalp TCR repertoire analysis, unlike mouse skin dominated by gammadelta T cells. During tofacitinib treatment, many expanded lesional clones stuck around in both scalp and blood, and this persistence may partly explain why relapse happens after treatment is stopped. Shared TCR sequences between patients were less evident than in mice, which may be partly attributable to HLA diversity in the patient population. Tofacitinib significantly decreased scalp clonality and the number of expanded CD8+ clones among the top 100 scalp clones.

The library relied on the immunoSEQ multiplex PCR assay. For TCR sequencing, RNA was extracted from every sample and reverse transcribed into cDNA to serve as template. First-strand cDNA was synthesized with SuperScript III using a 2:1 mix of oligo-dT and random hexamers. A synthetic immune receptor repertoire was used to assess amplification bias, and residual bias was removed computationally. The published analysis was carried out like this. Raw reads were preprocessed for error removal, and CDR3 was defined according to IMGT conventions as running from the conserved cysteine to phenylalanine. Clonality was computed as 1 minus the Shannon entropy, with the entropy normalized by log2 of the number of productive unique TCRs. CD4 or CD8 identity of scalp clones was inferred by cross-referencing scalp TCRbeta sequences with sorted blood CD4 and CD8 repertoires. TCRdb took over this immuneACCESS table, retaining in-frame rearrangements with V and J assigned. Such tables are incomplete; in checked studies, under half of the missing clones stem from an unresolved V gene, and the remainder is unexplained. The V and J calls and clone size are taken from that table; D and trimming were inferred from the DNA. This sample is represented by approximately 42,000 clones; just over 65% of them were singletons. The ten top clones hold under 25% of the sample.

The time point label, as the study defines it: 4 weeks on oral tofacitinib. The sample's treatment or condition label, decoded: oral pan-JAK inhibitor, 5-10 mg twice daily. Lesional scalp punch biopsies and peripheral blood were collected from alopecia areata patients. PBMCs were isolated by density centrifugation and stained for CD3, CD4 and CD8, after which CD4+ and CD8+ T cells were sorted on a FACSAria. Via the germline V gene, CDR1 is SGHAT and CDR2 FQNNGV. V loses 5 bases at its end and J loses 5 bases; junction bases beyond the gene matches: 7. The CDR3 covers 15 residues, taking in both the cysteine and the phenylalanine. The sequence is cut down to CDR3 DNA, 45 bases in frame from base 1. Concerning this clone: No cognate antigen has been identified for it. Base quality data are lacking; no much larger clone is found one base away.

Recombination connected TRBV11-2 to TRBJ2-5, with TRBD2 identical over 11 junction bases. Sample: CD8+ T cells sorted from blood, taken at week 4, from a patient treated with tofacitinib. This clonotype was sampled from a human donor with alopecia areata. The DNA sequence follows: TGTGCCAGCAGCAATAGCGGGGGGGCCGTGGAGACCCAGTACTTC. Its coded protein is CASSNSGGAVETQYF.